The entry below gives a single T cell receptor beta chain sequence along with its context. Its antigen is not identified. This CDR3 spans 15 amino acids. V was pared by 5 bases and J by 4 bases, with 6 bases of the junction left unmatched. Germline assignment: CDR1 LNHDA and CDR2 SQIVND (reference sequence). Both 60 Vbeta primers and 13 Jbeta primers went into the PCR. Sequencing was performed with immunoSEQ multiplex PCR; in TCRdb, only in-frame clones are kept and a portion is missing. This sample carries 80,000 to 100,000 clones, roughly 81% of them seen once, and the ten largest clones take approximately 1.4%. These data are taken from a study of cytomegalovirus exposure and HLA in healthy donors. General observations from the study: TCR beta sequences reportedly predicted most subjects' HLA-A and HLA-B alleles accurately. Across donors, presence/absence analyses took sequencing depth to be roughly uniform. The investigators catalogued under 200 TCR beta chains as cytomegalovirus-associated.

The sample taken for sequencing was PBMCs. The origin of this receptor is a man aged 40-55 years in good health and CMV-seronegative. V gene TRBV19 combines with J gene TRBJ1-2; 11 positions match TRBD1. CDR3 sequence (DNA): TGTGCCAGTAGTCTCGGGACAGGGGGGACCTATGGCTACACCTTC. Its protein product is CASSLGTGGTYGYTF. Based on the CDR3 plus reference TRBV19 and TRBJ1-2, the full variable domain is DGGITQSPKYLFRKEGQNVTLSCEQNLNHDAMYWYRQDPGQGLRLIYYSQIVNDFQKGDIAEGYSVSREKKESFPLTVTSAQKNPTAFYLCASSLGTGGTYGYTFGSGTRLTVV.